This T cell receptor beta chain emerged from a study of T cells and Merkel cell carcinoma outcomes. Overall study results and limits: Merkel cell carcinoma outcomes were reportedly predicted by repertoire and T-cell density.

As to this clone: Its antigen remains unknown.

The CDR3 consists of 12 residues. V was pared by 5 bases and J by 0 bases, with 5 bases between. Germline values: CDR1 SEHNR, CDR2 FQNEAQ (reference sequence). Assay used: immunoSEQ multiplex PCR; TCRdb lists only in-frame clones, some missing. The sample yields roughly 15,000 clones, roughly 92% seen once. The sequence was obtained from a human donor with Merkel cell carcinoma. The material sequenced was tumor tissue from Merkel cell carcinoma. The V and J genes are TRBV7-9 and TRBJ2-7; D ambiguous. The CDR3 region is CASSERSYEQYF. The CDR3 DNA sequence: TGTGCCAGCAGCGAACGCTCCTACGAGCAGTACTTC.